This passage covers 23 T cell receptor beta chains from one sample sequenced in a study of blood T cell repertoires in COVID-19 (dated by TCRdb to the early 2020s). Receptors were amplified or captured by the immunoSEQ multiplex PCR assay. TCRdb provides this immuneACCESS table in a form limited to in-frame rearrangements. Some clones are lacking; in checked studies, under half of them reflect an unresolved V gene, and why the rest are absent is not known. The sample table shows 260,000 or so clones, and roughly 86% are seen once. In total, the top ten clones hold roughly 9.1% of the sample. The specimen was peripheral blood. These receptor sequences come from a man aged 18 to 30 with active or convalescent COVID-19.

Here the CDR3 DNA reads TGCGCCAGCAGCCACCCGGGACAGGGAGCCTACGAGCAGTACTTC. Amino acid sequence: CASSHPGQGAYEQYF. The chain employs TRBV4-1 and TRBJ2-7, with 9 bases identical to TRBD1. Germline V gives CDR1 MGHRA, CDR2 YSYEKL. The CDR3 totals 15 residues. With V trimmed by 3 bases and J by 2 bases, 5 bases remained unmatched.

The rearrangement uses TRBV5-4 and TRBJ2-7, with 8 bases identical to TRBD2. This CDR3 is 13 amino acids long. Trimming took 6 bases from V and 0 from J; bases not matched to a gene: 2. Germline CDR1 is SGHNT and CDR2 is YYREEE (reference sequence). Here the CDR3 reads CASTRGDSYEQYF. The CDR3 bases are TGTGCCAGCACGCGGGGGGACTCCTACGAGCAGTACTTC.

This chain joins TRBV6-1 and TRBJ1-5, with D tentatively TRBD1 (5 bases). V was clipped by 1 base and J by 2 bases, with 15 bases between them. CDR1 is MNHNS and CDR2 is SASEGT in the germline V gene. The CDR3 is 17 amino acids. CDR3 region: CASSEGTGPWGNQPQHF. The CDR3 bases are TGTGCCAGCAGTGAAGGAACAGGTCCGTGGGGCAATCAGCCCCAGCATTTT.

CDR3 sequence: CASSLGPLGNTGELFF. The CDR3 DNA is TGTGCCAGCAGCTTGGGCCCACTCGGGAACACCGGGGAGCTGTTTTTT. The genes are TRBV5-5 and TRBJ2-2; no definite D call. The CDR3 length is 16 residues. Trimming left V 0 bases short and J 1 base short, with 10 bases between. The germline gives CDR1 SGHKS, CDR2 YYEKEE (reference sequence).

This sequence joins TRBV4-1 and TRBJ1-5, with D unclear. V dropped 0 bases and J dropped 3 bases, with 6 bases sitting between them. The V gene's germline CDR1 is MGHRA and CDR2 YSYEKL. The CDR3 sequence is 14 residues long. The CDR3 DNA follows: TGCGCCAGCAGCCAAGAACAGCTCAATCAGCCCCAGCATTTT. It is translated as CASSQEQLNQPQHF.

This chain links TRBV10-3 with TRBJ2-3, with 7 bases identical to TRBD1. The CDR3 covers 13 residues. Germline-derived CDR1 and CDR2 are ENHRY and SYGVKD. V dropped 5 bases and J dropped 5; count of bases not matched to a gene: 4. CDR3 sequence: CAISTGTEDTQYF. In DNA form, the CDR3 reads TGTGCCATCAGTACAGGGACAGAAGATACGCAGTATTTT.

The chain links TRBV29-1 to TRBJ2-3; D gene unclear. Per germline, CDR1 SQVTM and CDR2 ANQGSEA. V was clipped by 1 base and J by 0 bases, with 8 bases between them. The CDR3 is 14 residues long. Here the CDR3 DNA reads TGCAGCGTTGAAGGGGCAGCTAGCACAGATACGCAGTATTTT. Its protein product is CSVEGAASTDTQYF.

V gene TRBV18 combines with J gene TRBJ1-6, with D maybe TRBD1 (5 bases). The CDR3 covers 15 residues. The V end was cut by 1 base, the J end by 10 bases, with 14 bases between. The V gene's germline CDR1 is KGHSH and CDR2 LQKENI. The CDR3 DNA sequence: TGTGCCAGCTCACCACGTACATTAGGGGAATCACCCCTCCACTTT. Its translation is CASSPRTLGESPLHF.

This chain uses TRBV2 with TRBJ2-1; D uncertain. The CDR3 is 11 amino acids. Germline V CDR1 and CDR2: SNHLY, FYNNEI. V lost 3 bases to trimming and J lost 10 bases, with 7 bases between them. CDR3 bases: TGTGCCAGCAGTGAGCTGCTAGAGCAGTTCTTC. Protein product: CASSELLEQFF.

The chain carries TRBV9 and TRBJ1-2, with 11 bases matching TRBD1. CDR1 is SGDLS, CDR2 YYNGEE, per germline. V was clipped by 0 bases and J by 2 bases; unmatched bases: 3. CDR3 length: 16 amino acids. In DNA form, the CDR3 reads TGTGCCAGCAGCGTAGGGGGACAGGGGGGAAACTATGGCTACACCTTC. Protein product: CASSVGGQGGNYGYTF.

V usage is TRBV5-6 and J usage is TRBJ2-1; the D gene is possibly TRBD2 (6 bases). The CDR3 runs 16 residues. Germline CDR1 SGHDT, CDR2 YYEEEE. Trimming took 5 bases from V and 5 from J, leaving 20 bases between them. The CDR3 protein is CASSSLSQGGHNEQFF. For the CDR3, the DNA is TGTGCCAGCAGTTCCCTTAGCCAGGGAGGACACAATGAGCAGTTCTTC.

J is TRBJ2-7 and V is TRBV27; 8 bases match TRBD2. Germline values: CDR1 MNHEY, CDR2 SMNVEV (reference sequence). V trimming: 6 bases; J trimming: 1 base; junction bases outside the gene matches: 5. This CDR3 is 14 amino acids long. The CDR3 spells CASSGGARSYEQYF. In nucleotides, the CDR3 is TGTGCCAGCAGCGGGGGGGCCAGATCCTACGAGCAGTACTTC.

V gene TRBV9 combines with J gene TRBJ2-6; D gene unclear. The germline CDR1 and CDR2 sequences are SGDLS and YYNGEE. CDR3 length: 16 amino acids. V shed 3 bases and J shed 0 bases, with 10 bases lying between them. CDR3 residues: CASSASRYSGANVLTF. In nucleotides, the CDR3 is TGTGCCAGCAGCGCATCCAGGTACTCTGGGGCCAACGTCCTGACTTTC.

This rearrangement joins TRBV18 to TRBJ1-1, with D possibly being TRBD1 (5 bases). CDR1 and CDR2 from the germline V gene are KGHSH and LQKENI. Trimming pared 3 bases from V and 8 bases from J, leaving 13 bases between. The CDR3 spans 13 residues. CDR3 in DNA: TGTGCCAGCTCACCCTCGGACACACGAGAAGCTTTCTTT. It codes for CASSPSDTREAFF.

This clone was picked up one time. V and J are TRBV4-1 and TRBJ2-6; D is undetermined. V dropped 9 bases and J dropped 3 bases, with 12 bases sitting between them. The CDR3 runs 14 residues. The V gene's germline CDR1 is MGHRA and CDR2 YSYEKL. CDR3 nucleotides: TGCGCCAGTACCCGGTGGTTTGGGGCCAACGTCCTGACTTTC. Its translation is CASTRWFGANVLTF.

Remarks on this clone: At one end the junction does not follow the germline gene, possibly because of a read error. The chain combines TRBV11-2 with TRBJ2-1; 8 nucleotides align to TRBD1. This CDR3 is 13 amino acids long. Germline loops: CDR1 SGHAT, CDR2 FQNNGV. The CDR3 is CAGRQTGRGQAVF. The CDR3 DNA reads TGTGCCGGCCGACAAACCGGTCGGGGACAGGCGGTCTTC. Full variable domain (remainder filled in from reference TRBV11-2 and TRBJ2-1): EAGVAQSPRYKIIEKRQSVAFWCNPISGHATLYWYQQILGQGPKLLIQFQNNGVVDDSQLPKDRFSAERLKGVDSTLKIQPAKLEDSAVYLCAGRQTGRGQAVFGPGTRLTVL.

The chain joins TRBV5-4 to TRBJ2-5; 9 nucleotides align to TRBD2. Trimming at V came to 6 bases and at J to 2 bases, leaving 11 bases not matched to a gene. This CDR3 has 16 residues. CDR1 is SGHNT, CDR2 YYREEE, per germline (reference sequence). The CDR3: CASTRGGGGAQETQYF. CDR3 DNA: TGTGCCAGCACTAGGGGAGGCGGGGGGGCTCAAGAGACCCAGTACTTC.

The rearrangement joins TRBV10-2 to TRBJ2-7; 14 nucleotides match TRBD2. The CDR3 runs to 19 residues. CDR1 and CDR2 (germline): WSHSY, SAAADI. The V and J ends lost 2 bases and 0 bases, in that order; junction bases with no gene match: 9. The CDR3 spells CASSEHGTSGGHSSYEQYF. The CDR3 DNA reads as TGCGCCAGCAGTGAGCATGGGACTAGCGGGGGCCATAGCTCCTACGAGCAGTACTTC.

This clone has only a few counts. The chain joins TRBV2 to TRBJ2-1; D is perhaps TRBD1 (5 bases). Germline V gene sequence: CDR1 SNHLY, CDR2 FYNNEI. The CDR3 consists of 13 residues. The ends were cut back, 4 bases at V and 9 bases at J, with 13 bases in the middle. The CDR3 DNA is TGTGCCAGCAGTGGGACAACCCTACGTGAGCAGTTCTTC. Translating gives CASSGTTLREQFF.

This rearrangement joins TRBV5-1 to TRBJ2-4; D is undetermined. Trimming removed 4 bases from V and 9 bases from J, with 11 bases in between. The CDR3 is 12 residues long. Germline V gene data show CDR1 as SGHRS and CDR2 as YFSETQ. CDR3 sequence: CASSQLSGIQYF. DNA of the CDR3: TGCGCCAGCAGCCAGCTATCGGGCATTCAGTACTTC.

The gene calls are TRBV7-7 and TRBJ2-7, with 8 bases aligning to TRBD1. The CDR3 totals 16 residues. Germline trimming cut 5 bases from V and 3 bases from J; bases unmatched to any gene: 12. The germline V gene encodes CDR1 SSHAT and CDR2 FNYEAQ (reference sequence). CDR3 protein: CASSLERDRNLYEQYF. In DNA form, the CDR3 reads TGTGCCAGCAGCCTTGAACGGGACAGGAACCTCTACGAGCAGTACTTC.

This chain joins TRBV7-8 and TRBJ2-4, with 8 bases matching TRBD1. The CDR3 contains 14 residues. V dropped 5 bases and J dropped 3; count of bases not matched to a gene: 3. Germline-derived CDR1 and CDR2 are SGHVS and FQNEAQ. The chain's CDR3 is CASSQGTGKNIQYF. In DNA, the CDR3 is TGTGCCAGCAGCCAAGGGACAGGCAAAAACATTCAGTACTTC.

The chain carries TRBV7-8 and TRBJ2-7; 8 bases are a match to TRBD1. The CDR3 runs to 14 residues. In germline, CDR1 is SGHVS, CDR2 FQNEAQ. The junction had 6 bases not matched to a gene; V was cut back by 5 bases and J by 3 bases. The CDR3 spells CASSLAGTGYEQYF. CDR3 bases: TGTGCCAGCAGCCTGGCCGGGACAGGCTACGAGCAGTACTTC.